This is a list of T cell receptor beta chains from one sample in a study of cytomegalovirus exposure and HLA in healthy donors. Some clones are missing from TCRdb's copy, which holds only in-frame ones; the method was immunoSEQ multiplex PCR. The sample has 110,000 or so clones; around 63% are singletons. Input material: PBMCs. The origin of the receptors is a man younger than 45 in good health and CMV-seronegative. Each CDR3 is given with its conserved first and last residue. A D gene is named only where the DNA matches it firmly. Size tells how often a clone was seen (once, few, many) or the class of an expanded clone, and some rows leave it out.

clone_size d_call j_call v_call cdr3_aa cdr3_nt
. TRBD1 TRBJ1-2 TRBV27 CASTSNRGLGYGYTF TGTGCCAGCACGTCAAACAGGGGGTTGGGGTATGGCTACACCTTC
once TRBD2 TRBJ2-1 TRBV7-2 CASSLAGKYNEQFF TGTGCCAGCAGCCTAGCGGGCAAATACAATGAGCAGTTCTTC
. TRBD1 TRBJ1-2 TRBV15 CATSRDRTGANYGYTF TGTGCCACCAGCAGAGATCGGACAGGAGCTAACTATGGCTACACCTTC
few TRBD2 TRBJ2-5 TRBV5-6 CASSLAGGRETQYF TGTGCCAGCAGCTTAGCGGGGGGACGAGAGACCCAGTACTTC
once . TRBJ2-1 TRBV28 CASSFNGRGSYNEQFF TGTGCCAGCAGTTTTAACGGGAGAGGGTCCTACAATGAGCAGTTCTTC
. TRBD1 TRBJ2-7 TRBV19 CASSIDPGTEYEQYF TGTGCCAGTAGTATAGACCCCGGGACAGAATACGAGCAGTACTTC
. . TRBJ1-1 TRBV5-6 CASSRRRGTEAFF TGTGCCAGCAGCCGTCGGCGGGGCACTGAAGCTTTCTTT
. TRBD2 TRBJ2-3 TRBV7-2 CASSPGLAGGHTQYF TGTGCCAGCAGCCCGGGACTAGCGGGAGGCCATACGCAGTATTTT
. TRBD1 TRBJ2-7 TRBV30 CAWSVQGVVYEQYF TGTGCCTGGAGTGTACAGGGGGTGGTGTACGAGCAGTACTTC
. . TRBJ1-4 TRBV7-9 CASSLSSGDSPEKLFF TGTGCCAGCAGCTTGTCGTCAGGGGATAGTCCTGAAAAACTGTTTTTT
few . TRBJ2-2 TRBV6-1 CASSESMGGGTGELFF TGTGCCAGCAGTGAATCTATGGGGGGAGGCACCGGGGAGCTGTTTTTT
. TRBD2 TRBJ2-1 TRBV5-6 CASSPWTSGLQSSYNEQFF TGTGCCAGCAGCCCATGGACTAGCGGTTTACAGAGCTCCTACAATGAGCAGTTCTTC
. . TRBJ1-4 TRBV7-9 CASSLESTYEKLFF TGTGCCAGCAGCTTAGAATCCACATATGAAAAACTGTTTTTT
. TRBD2 TRBJ2-7 TRBV7-3 CASSLIAGIPYEQYF TGTGCCAGCAGCCTAATAGCGGGGATACCCTACGAGCAGTACTTC
. TRBD2 TRBJ2-5 TRBV11-1 CASSPRTSGRARETQYF TGTGCCAGCAGCCCGCGGACTAGCGGGAGGGCCCGCGAGACCCAGTACTTC
few . TRBJ2-5 TRBV2 CASSEGAGGETQYF TGTGCCAGCAGTGAAGGGGCCGGGGGAGAGACCCAGTACTTC
. . TRBJ1-5 TRBV5-1 CASSFSGNSNQPQHF TGCGCCAGCAGCTTCTCAGGGAATAGCAATCAGCCCCAGCATTTT
few TRBD2 TRBJ2-2 TRBV7-8 CASSLGGVANTGELFF TGTGCCAGCAGCCTGGGAGGGGTTGCAAACACCGGGGAGCTGTTTTTT
. TRBD2 TRBJ2-1 TRBV7-7 CASSLGIAGGRNEQFF TGTGCTAGCAGCTTAGGGATAGCGGGAGGGCGGAATGAGCAGTTCTTC
. . TRBJ1-3 TRBV5-5 CASSRNYLQAGSGNTIYF TGTGCCAGCAGCCGTAATTACTTACAGGCCGGCTCTGGAAACACCATATATTTT
. . TRBJ2-1 TRBV6-6 CASSGQQKNNEQFF TGTGCCAGCAGTGGACAGCAAAAGAACAATGAGCAGTTCTTC
. TRBD2 TRBJ2-5 TRBV4-2 CASSPSLAGTQETQYF TGTGCCAGCAGCCCTTCTCTAGCGGGGACACAAGAGACCCAGTACTTC
once TRBD1 TRBJ2-2 TRBV11-2 CASSLRQGDTGELFF TGTGCCAGCAGCCTCCGACAGGGAGACACCGGGGAGCTGTTTTTT
. TRBD1 TRBJ2-7 TRBV30 CAWSGGQGFGEQYF TGTGCCTGGAGTGGGGGACAGGGGTTTGGTGAGCAGTACTTC
few . TRBJ2-7 TRBV29-1 CSVAGEAYEQYF TGCAGCGTTGCGGGGGAAGCTTACGAGCAGTACTTC
. . TRBJ1-5 TRBV7-9 CSSSPGGAGQPQHF TGTTCCAGCAGCCCGGGGGGGGCAGGCCAGCCCCAGCATTTT
. TRBD1 TRBJ2-2 TRBV7-2 CASSFRQGARTGELFF TGTGCCAGCAGCTTTAGACAGGGGGCGCGAACCGGGGAGCTGTTTTTT
. . TRBJ2-5 TRBV30 CAWSVSETQYF TGTGCCTGGAGTGTATCTGAGACCCAGTACTTC
. TRBD1 TRBJ2-7 TRBV7-2 CASSYYSGTGGLEQYF TGTGCCAGCAGCTACTACTCCGGGACAGGGGGCCTCGAGCAGTACTTC
. . TRBJ2-7 TRBV7-8 CASSDEGGTYEQYF TGTGCCAGCAGCGATGAGGGGGGGACCTACGAGCAGTACTTC
. . TRBJ2-7 TRBV28 CASSPPGASEQYF TGTGCCAGCAGCCCTCCGGGAGCTAGCGAGCAGTACTTC
. . TRBJ1-1 TRBV7-2 CASSNKRDTEAFF TGTGCCAGCAGCAACAAGCGAGACACTGAAGCTTTCTTT
few TRBD2 TRBJ2-3 TRBV29-1 CSVSGRAVLDSDTQYF TGCAGCGTTAGTGGGAGGGCCGTATTAGATTCAGATACGCAGTATTTT
. TRBD2 TRBJ2-2 TRBV4-3 CASSRGLAGGEGGAGELFF TGCGCCAGCAGCCGAGGACTAGCGGGAGGTGAAGGCGGCGCCGGGGAGCTGTTTTTT
. TRBD2 TRBJ2-1 TRBV18 CASSPASSGNPLNSYNEQFF TGTGCCAGCTCACCCGCGTCTAGCGGGAACCCCCTGAACTCCTACAATGAGCAGTTCTTC
. . TRBJ2-2 TRBV6-1 CASKTASNTGELFF TGTGCCAGCAAAACAGCCTCGAACACCGGGGAGCTGTTTTTT
. TRBD2 TRBJ2-1 TRBV7-2 CASSFSSSGIDEQFF TGTGCCAGCAGCTTTTCCTCTAGCGGTATAGATGAGCAGTTCTTC
. . TRBJ1-4 TRBV6-1 CASVREWDNEKLFF TGTGCCAGCGTTCGGGAGTGGGACAATGAAAAACTGTTTTTT
few . TRBJ1-1 TRBV7-2 CASSRQSGIGDTEAFF TGTGCCAGCAGCCGACAATCCGGGATTGGGGACACTGAAGCTTTCTTT
few . TRBJ2-7 TRBV6-1 CASSEGDATYEQYF TGTGCCAGCAGTGAGGGAGACGCGACCTACGAGCAGTACTTC
once TRBD2 TRBJ2-7 TRBV9 CASSVVQRGYEQYF TGTGCCAGCAGCGTAGTTCAGCGGGGCTACGAGCAGTACTTC
. TRBD1 TRBJ1-6 TRBV6-1 CATSFRQGTESPLHF TGTGCCACCTCATTTAGACAGGGGACTGAATCACCCCTCCACTTT
. TRBD2 TRBJ2-3 TRBV7-9 CASSLTREGPTDTQYF TGTGCCAGCAGCTTAACCCGGGAGGGCCCGACAGATACGCAGTATTTT
. TRBD2 TRBJ2-1 TRBV19 CASQTSGFRGEQFF TGTGCCAGTCAGACTAGCGGATTTAGAGGTGAGCAGTTCTTC
. TRBD2 TRBJ2-3 TRBV7-3 CASSLGGRGPDTQYF TGTGCCAGCAGCTTGGGCGGGAGGGGCCCAGATACGCAGTATTTT
few TRBD2 TRBJ2-2 TRBV7-9 CASSLSLAGAHGELFF TGTGCCAGCAGCTTAAGCCTAGCGGGAGCCCACGGGGAGCTGTTTTTT
. TRBD2 TRBJ2-1 TRBV28 CASSPIGGRVDEQFF TGTGCCAGCAGTCCTATAGGCGGGAGGGTCGATGAGCAGTTCTTC
. TRBD1 TRBJ2-5 TRBV7-7 CASSPWTGETQYF TGTGCTAGCAGCCCCTGGACAGGGGAGACCCAGTACTTC
. TRBD1 TRBJ2-4 TRBV18 CASSPLGDRGAPRSIQYF TGTGCCAGCTCACCACTCGGAGACAGGGGTGCCCCAAGGAGCATTCAGTACTTC
. TRBD1 TRBJ1-4 TRBV5-1 CASSLGAGQLNEKLFF TGCGCCAGCAGCTTGGGGGCGGGACAGCTTAATGAAAAACTGTTTTTT
. TRBD1 TRBJ2-7 TRBV11-1 CASSLGRGRAYEQYF TGTGCCAGCAGCTTAGGAAGGGGGCGAGCCTACGAGCAGTACTTC
. TRBD1 TRBJ2-1 TRBV30 CAWRDTGGSSYNEQFF TGTGCCTGGAGAGATACAGGGGGTAGCTCCTACAATGAGCAGTTCTTC
. TRBD2 TRBJ2-1 TRBV30 CAWSETSGRRQFF TGTGCCTGGAGTGAAACTAGCGGGAGGCGCCAGTTCTTC
. . TRBJ1-5 TRBV6-1 CASSEALGGGNQPQHF TGTGCCAGCAGTGAAGCGCTGGGGGGGGGCAACCAGCCCCAGCATTTT
. TRBD1 TRBJ1-1 TRBV29-1 CSVHTQGGNTEAFF TGCAGCGTTCATACACAGGGGGGGAACACTGAAGCTTTCTTT
. TRBD2 TRBJ2-2 TRBV19 CASSISGRASGELFF TGTGCCAGTAGTATAAGCGGGAGGGCCTCTGGGGAGCTGTTTTTT